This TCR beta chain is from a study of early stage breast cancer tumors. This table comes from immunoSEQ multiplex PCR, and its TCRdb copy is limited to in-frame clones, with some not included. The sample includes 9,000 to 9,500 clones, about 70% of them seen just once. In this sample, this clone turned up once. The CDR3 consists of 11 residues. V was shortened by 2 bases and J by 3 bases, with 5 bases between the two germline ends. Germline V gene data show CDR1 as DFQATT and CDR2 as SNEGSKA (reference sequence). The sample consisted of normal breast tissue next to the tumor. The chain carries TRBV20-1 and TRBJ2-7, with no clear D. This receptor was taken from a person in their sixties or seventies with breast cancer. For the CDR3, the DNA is TGCAGTGCTAGATCGGTCTACGAGCAGTACTTC. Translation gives CSARSVYEQYF.